Below, 21 T cell receptor beta chains from the same sample are listed, as sequenced in a study of blood T cells in healthy people across ages. The authors ran a second PCR of about 6 to 11 cycles using a sample-barcoded 5' primer and a J-beta primer mix. TCRdb analysed the 5' RACE reads with MiXCR anew, one entry per CDR3 protein. The table lists approximately 1,000,000 distinct CDR3 sequences, less than 50% of them singletons. Source material: blood. These receptors originate from a woman in her fifties or sixties in good health.

The V and J genes are TRBV20-1 and TRBJ2-5; 13 nucleotides agree with TRBD2. Unmatched junction bases numbered 13, after V lost 1 base and J lost 5 bases. Germline V gives CDR1 DFQATT, CDR2 SNEGSKA (reference sequence). The CDR3 contains 18 residues. CDR3 loop: CSARGNHGTLAGGETQYF. The DNA for the CDR3 is TGCAGTGCTAGAGGCAACCACGGCACACTAGCGGGGGGGGAGACCCAGTACTTC.

The genes are TRBV27 and TRBJ2-7; no firm D call. The CDR3 runs 15 residues. V lost 3 bases and J lost 1, with 13 bases in between. Germline loops: CDR1 MNHEY, CDR2 SMNVEV (reference sequence). The CDR3 DNA follows: TGTGCCAGCAGTTTGGGTAGCTATAATTCCTACGAGCAGTACTTC. Protein: CASSLGSYNSYEQYF.

In its sample, this clonotype was seen once. One junction end disagrees with the germline gene, perhaps due to a read error. The chain uses TRBV12-3 or TRBV12-4 and TRBJ1-1; a weak D match, TRBD1 (5 bases). The CDR3 contains 13 residues. As DNA, the CDR3 is TGTGCCATCAGTTTGGGACTTCCCGGTGGAGCTTTCTTT. Its translation: CAISLGLPGGAFF.

As DNA, the CDR3 is TGTGCCAGCAGTTTACTTGGACAGGCAACTAATGAAAAACTGTTTTTT. Translating it yields CASSLLGQATNEKLFF. This sequence joins TRBV28 and TRBJ1-4; 7 positions agree with TRBD1. J lost 0 bases, V lost 2 bases, and 3 bases had no gene match. The CDR3 contains 16 residues. The germline V gene has CDR1 MDHEN and CDR2 SYDVKM.

Comments on this clonotype: Sequence at one end of the junction differs from germline and may be a read error. This sequence joins TRBV29-1 and TRBJ2-3; tentatively, D is TRBD1 or TRBD2 (5 bases each). There are 13 residues in the CDR3. The V gene's germline CDR1 is SQVTM and CDR2 ANQGSEA. The DNA for the CDR3 is TGCAGCGTTGAATGGGGGTTGACAGATACGCGGTATTTT. Translating it yields CSVEWGLTDTRYF.

In DNA, the CDR3 is TGTGCCAGCGTGTTTTACAATGAGCAGTTCTTC. This encodes CASVFYNEQFF. The rearrangement joins TRBV27 to TRBJ2-1; D ambiguous. Per germline, CDR1 MNHEY and CDR2 SMNVEV (reference sequence). The CDR3 sequence is 11 residues long. V was cut by 8 bases and J by 4 bases, with 6 bases left in between.

The rearrangement joins TRBV3-1 to TRBJ2-1, with D unclear. CDR3 size: 14 residues. Trimming took off 1 base at V and 7 bases at J, with 11 bases between the two ends. CDR1 and CDR2 from the germline V gene are LGHDT and YNNKEL (reference sequence). The CDR3, as DNA: TGTGCCAGCAGCCAAGGGCTAGGATTAAATGAGCAGTTCTTC. Amino acid sequence: CASSQGLGLNEQFF.

This clonotype was seen a handful of times. The chain joins TRBV7-2 to TRBJ2-5; 7 bases map to TRBD2. The CDR3 length is 14 residues. J gave up 5 bases and V 5 bases, and 8 bases lay outside the gene matches. CDR1 SGHTA and CDR2 FQGNSA come from the germline V gene. CDR3 in amino acids: CASSPWGGRETQYF. CDR3 nucleotides: TGTGCCAGCAGCCCTTGGGGGGGAAGGGAGACCCAGTACTTC.

This clonotype showed up just a few times. This rearrangement joins TRBV29-1 to TRBJ2-4, with 7 bases fitting TRBD2. The CDR3 spans 19 residues. V shed 3 bases and J 0 bases; nucleotides not matched to a gene: 17. CDR1 and CDR2 (germline): SQVTM, ANQGSEA. CDR3 region: CSVDRRGAGAPQAKNIQYF. The CDR3 region has the DNA TGCAGCGTTGATAGGCGAGGGGCGGGAGCCCCCCAAGCCAAAAACATTCAGTACTTC.

A remark on this clonotype: The junction and the germline gene differ at one end; a read error may be behind it. The chain recombines TRBV27 with TRBJ1-2; TRBD1 aligns across 10 bases. Germline CDR1 is MNHEY and CDR2 is SMNVEV (reference sequence). The CDR3 covers 15 residues. Written as DNA, the CDR3 is TGTACCAGCAGTACCGCCCCGGGACAGGGGTACGGCTACACCTTC. This codes for CTSSTAPGQGYGYTF.

J is TRBJ2-1 and V is TRBV5-1; tentative D call: TRBD2 (5 bases). V was pared by 1 base and J by 8 bases, with 13 bases between. CDR3 length equals 14 residues. Germline V gives CDR1 SGHRS, CDR2 YFSETQ. The CDR3 protein is CASSLNGRLDEQFF. The CDR3, as DNA: TGCGCCAGCAGCTTGAATGGGAGATTGGATGAGCAGTTCTTC.

The V and J genes are TRBV13 and TRBJ1-2; D is unresolved. The CDR3 consists of 20 residues. CDR1 and CDR2 from the germline V gene are PRHDT and FYEKMQ (reference sequence). The ends were cut back, 0 bases at V and 4 bases at J, with 27 bases in the middle. CDR3 nucleotide sequence: TGTGCCAGCAGCTTAGGGACTGCGCGGGGATCAGCAGGAGTCGCCTATGGCTACACCTTC. It encodes CASSLGTARGSAGVAYGYTF.

This clonotype was recorded once. The chain recombines TRBV9 with TRBJ1-2, with no clear D. Germline loops: CDR1 SGDLS, CDR2 YYNGEE. The length of the CDR3 is 14 residues. V gave up 0 bases and J gave up 4 bases, with 10 bases separating them. CDR3 coding DNA: TGTGCCAGCAGCGTAGCTATCGATGGCTATGGCTACACCTTC. This gives the protein CASSVAIDGYGYTF. The variable domain in full, completed from reference TRBV9 and TRBJ1-2, reads DSGVTQTPKHLITATGQRVTLRCSPRSGDLSVYWYQQSLDQGLQFLIQYYNGEERAKGNILERFSAQQFPDLHSELNLSSLELGDSALYFCASSVAIDGYGYTFGSGTRLTVV.

This chain links TRBV10-3 with TRBJ2-1; 9 nucleotides align to TRBD1. The CDR3 contains 14 residues. Unmatched junction bases numbered 6, after V lost 3 bases and J lost 9 bases. CDR1 is ENHRY, CDR2 SYGVKD, per germline. CDR3 bases: TGTGCCATCAGTGAAGGACAGGGGTTGAGTGAGCAGTTCTTC. The encoded protein is CAISEGQGLSEQFF.

In its sample, this clonotype was seen many times. This rearrangement joins TRBV29-1 to TRBJ2-1; 8 positions agree with TRBD1. The CDR3 spans 15 residues. Germline V lookup: CDR1 SQVTM, CDR2 ANQGSEA. The V segment lost 7 bases and the J segment 6 bases; nucleotides outside the gene matches: 14. The CDR3 is CSAPGQGAGFNEQFF. CDR3 sequence (DNA): TGCAGCGCCCCTGGACAGGGCGCGGGATTCAATGAGCAGTTCTTC.

The chain joins TRBV4-1 to TRBJ2-5; 7 bases align to TRBD2. J was trimmed by 5 bases and V by 0 bases; bases with no gene match: 12. The CDR3 loop spans 17 amino acids. The germline V gene encodes CDR1 MGHRA and CDR2 YSYEKL. This chain's CDR3 is CASSQDGRTPLRETQYF. The DNA of the CDR3 is TGCGCCAGCAGCCAAGACGGGAGGACCCCTCTCCGGGAGACCCAGTACTTC.

This chain connects TRBV20-1 to TRBJ2-7; D might be TRBD1 (6 bases). Germline loops: CDR1 DFQATT, CDR2 SNEGSKA (reference sequence). The CDR3 spans 12 residues. V was shortened by 5 bases and J by 5 bases, with 13 bases between the two germline ends. CDR3 sequence: CSARDRFHEQYF. The CDR3 nucleotides read TGCAGTGCTCGCGACAGGTTCCACGAGCAGTACTTC.

V is TRBV7-7 and J is TRBJ2-1; D unresolved. The CDR3 loop spans 15 amino acids. Germline assignment: CDR1 SSHAT and CDR2 FNYEAQ (reference sequence). Trimming shortened V by 3 bases and J by 2 bases, and 11 bases separated the two germline ends. Here the CDR3 DNA reads TGTGCCAGCAGCTTTGATCTATCGACCTACAATGAGCAGTTCTTC. It translates to CASSFDLSTYNEQFF. The full variable domain, rest sourced from reference TRBV7-7 and TRBJ2-1, is GAGVSQSPRYKVTKRGQDVTLRCDPISSHATLYWYQQALGQGPEFLTYFNYEAQPDKSGLPSDRFSAERPEGSISTLTIQRTEQRDSAMYRCASSFDLSTYNEQFFGPGTRLTVL.

The chain couples TRBV6-8 to TRBJ2-5, with 9 nucleotides matching TRBD2. Trimming took 8 bases from V and 4 from J; bases not matched to a gene: 14. Germline values: CDR1 MNHGY, CDR2 SAAAGT. CDR3 length: 16 residues. The CDR3 here is CASPSSSGVPGETQYF. The CDR3 DNA sequence: TGTGCCAGCCCCAGTTCTAGCGGGGTCCCGGGAGAGACCCAGTACTTC.

The V and J genes are TRBV9 and TRBJ1-6; 8 nucleotides align to TRBD1. The CDR3 sequence is 14 residues long. The germline V gene has CDR1 SGDLS and CDR2 YYNGEE. Trimming removed 7 bases from V and 6 bases from J; junction bases left unmatched: 6. This CDR3 reads CASSGQGGNSPLHF. CDR3 sequence (DNA): TGTGCCAGCTCTGGACAGGGCGGTAATTCACCCCTCCACTTT.

This chain connects TRBV6-1 to TRBJ2-7; 12 bases agree with TRBD1. After removal of 3 bases from V and 4 bases from J, the junction contained 7 bases not matched to a gene. Germline CDR1 MNHNS, CDR2 SASEGT. The CDR3 spans 16 residues. The CDR3 DNA sequence: TGTGCCAGCAGTGAGGGGGGGACAGGGGGCTCATACGAGCAGTACTTC. This encodes CASSEGGTGGSYEQYF.